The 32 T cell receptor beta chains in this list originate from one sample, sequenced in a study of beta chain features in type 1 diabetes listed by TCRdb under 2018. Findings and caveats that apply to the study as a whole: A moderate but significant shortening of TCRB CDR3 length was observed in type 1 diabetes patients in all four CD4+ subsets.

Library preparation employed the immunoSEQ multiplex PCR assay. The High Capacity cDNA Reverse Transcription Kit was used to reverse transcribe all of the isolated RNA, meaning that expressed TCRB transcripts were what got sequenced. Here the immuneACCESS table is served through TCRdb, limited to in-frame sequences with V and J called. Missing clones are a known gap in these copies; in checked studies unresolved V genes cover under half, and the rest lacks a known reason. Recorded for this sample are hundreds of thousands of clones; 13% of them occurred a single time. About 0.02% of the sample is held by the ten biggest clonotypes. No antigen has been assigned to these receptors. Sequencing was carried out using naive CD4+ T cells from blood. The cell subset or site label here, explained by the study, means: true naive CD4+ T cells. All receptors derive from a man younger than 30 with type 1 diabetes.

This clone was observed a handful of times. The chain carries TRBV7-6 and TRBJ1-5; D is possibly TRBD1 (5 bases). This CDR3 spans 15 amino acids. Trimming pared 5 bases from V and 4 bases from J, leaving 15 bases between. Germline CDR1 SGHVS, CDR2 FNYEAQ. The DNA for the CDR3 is TGTGCCAGCAGCAAATATGGGGACGGGAATCAGCCCCAGCATTTT. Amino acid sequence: CASSKYGDGNQPQHF. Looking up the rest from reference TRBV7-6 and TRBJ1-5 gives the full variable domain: GAGVSQSPRYKVTKRGQDVALRCDPISGHVSLYWYRQALGQGPEFLTYFNYEAQQDKSGLPNDRFSAERPEGSISTLTIQRTEQRDSAMYRCASSKYGDGNQPQHFGDGTRLSIL.

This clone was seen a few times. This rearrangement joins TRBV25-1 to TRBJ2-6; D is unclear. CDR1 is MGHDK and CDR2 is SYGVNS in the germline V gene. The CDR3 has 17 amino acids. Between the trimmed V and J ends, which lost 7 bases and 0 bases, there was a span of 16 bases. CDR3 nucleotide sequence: TGTGCCAGCAACGATGGACCTACCCCCTCTGGGGCCAACGTCCTGACTTTC. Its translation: CASNDGPTPSGANVLTF.

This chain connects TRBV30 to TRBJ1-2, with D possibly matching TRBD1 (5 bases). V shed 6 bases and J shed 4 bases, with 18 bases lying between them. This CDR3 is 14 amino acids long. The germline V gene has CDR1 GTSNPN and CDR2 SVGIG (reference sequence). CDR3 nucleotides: TGTGCCTGTGATTCGCGGGGCTCTGCCTATGGCTACACCTTC. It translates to CACDSRGSAYGYTF.

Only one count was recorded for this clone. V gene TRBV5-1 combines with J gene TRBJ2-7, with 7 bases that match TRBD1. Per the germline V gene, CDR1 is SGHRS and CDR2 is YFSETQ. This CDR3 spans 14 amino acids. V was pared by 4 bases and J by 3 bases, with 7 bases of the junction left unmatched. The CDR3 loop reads CASSPGQQLYEQYF. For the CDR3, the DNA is TGCGCCAGCAGCCCGGGACAGCAACTCTACGAGCAGTACTTC.

DNA of the CDR3: TGTGCCAGCAGTCCCCGGAGGGGCGAAGCTTTCTTT. It codes for CASSPRRGEAFF. This rearrangement joins TRBV16 to TRBJ1-1; possibly TRBD1 for D (5 bases). V dropped 6 bases and J dropped 8 bases, with 13 bases sitting between them. Germline CDR1 KGHSY, CDR2 FQNENV. This CDR3 comprises 12 residues.

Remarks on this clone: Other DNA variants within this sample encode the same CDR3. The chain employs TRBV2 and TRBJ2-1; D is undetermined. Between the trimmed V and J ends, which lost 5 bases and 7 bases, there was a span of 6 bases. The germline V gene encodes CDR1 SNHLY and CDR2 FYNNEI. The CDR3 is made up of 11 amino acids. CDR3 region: CASSPRNEQFF. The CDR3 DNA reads TGTGCCAGCAGTCCAAGGAATGAGCAGTTCTTC.

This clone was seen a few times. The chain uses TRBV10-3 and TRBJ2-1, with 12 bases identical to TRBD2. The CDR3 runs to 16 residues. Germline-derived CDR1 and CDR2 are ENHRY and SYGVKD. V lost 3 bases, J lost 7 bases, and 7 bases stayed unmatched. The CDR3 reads CAISELATSGGNEQFF. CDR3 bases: TGTGCCATCAGTGAACTTGCGACTAGCGGGGGTAATGAGCAGTTCTTC.

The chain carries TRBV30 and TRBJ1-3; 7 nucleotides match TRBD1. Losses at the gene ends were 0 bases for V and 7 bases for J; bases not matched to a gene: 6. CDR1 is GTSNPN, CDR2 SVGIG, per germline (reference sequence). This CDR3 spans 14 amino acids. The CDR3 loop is CAWSVNRGWNTIYF. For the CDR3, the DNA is TGTGCCTGGAGTGTAAACAGGGGATGGAACACCATATATTTT. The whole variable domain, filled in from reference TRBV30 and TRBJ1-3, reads SQTIHQWPATLVQPVGSPLSLECTVEGTSNPNLYWYRQAAGRGLQLLFYSVGIGQISSEVPQNLSASRPQDRQFILSSKKLLLSDSGFYLCAWSVNRGWNTIYFGEGSWLTVV.

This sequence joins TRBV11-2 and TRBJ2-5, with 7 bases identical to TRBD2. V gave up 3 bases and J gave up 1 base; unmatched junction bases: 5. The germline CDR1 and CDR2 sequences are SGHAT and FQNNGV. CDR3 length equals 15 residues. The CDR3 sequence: CASSFGSGPQETQYF. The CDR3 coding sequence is TGTGCCAGCAGCTTCGGTAGCGGGCCCCAAGAGACCCAGTACTTC.

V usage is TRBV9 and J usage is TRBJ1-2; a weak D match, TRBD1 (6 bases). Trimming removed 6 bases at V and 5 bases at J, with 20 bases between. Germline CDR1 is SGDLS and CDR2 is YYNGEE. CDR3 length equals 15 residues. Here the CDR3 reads CASTRPGALGYGYTF. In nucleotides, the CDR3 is TGTGCCAGCACCCGTCCGGGGGCGCTTGGATATGGCTACACCTTC.

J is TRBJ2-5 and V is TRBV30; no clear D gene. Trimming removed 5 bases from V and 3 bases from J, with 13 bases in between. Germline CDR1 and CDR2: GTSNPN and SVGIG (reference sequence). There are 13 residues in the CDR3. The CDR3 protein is CAWLVWSEETQYF. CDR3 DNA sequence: TGTGCCTGGTTGGTATGGTCTGAAGAGACCCAGTACTTC. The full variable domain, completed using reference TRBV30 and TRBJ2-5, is SQTIHQWPATLVQPVGSPLSLECTVEGTSNPNLYWYRQAAGRGLQLLFYSVGIGQISSEVPQNLSASRPQDRQFILSSKKLLLSDSGFYLCAWLVWSEETQYFGPGTRLLVL.

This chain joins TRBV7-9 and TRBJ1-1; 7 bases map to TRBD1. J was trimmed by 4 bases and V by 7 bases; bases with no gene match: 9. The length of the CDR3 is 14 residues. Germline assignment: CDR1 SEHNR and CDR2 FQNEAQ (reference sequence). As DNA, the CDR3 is TGTGCCAGCATCCCCACAGGGGATGGCACTGAAGCTTTCTTT. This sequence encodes CASIPTGDGTEAFF.

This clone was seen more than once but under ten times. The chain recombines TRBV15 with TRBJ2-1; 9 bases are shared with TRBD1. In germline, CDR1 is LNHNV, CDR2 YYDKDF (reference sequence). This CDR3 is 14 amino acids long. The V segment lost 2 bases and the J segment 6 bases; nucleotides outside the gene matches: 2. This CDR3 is CATSRQDRGNEQFF. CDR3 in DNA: TGTGCCACCAGCAGACAGGACAGGGGCAATGAGCAGTTCTTC.

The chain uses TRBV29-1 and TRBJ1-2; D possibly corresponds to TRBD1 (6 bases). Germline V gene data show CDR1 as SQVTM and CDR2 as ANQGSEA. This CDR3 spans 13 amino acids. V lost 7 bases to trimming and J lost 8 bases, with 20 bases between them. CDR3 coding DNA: TGCAGCGCTGGTGGGGGCGAAGGTTCAGGCTACACCTTC. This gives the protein CSAGGGEGSGYTF.

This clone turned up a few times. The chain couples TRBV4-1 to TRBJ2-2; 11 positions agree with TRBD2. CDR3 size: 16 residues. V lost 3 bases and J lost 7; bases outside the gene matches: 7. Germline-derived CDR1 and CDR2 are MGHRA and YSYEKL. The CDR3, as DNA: TGCGCCAGCAGCCATCCGACTAGCGGGGACGGCGGGGAGCTGTTTTTT. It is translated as CASSHPTSGDGGELFF.

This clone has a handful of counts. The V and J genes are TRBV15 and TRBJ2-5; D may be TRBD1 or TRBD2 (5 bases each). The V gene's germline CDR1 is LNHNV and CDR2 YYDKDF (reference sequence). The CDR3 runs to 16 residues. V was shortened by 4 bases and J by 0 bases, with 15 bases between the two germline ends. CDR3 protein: CATSKARGWNQETQYF. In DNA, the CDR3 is TGTGCCACCAGCAAGGCCCGGGGCTGGAACCAAGAGACCCAGTACTTC.

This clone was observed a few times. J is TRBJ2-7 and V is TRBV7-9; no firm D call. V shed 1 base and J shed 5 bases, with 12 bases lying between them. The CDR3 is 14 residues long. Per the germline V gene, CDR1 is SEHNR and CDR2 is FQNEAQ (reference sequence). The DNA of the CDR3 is TGTGCCAGCAGCTTAGTGGACGTTAGGGACGAGCAGTACTTC. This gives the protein CASSLVDVRDEQYF.

The CDR3 loop reads CASSFLRRDNSPLHF. The CDR3 nucleotides are TGTGCCAGCAGCTTCCTCCGACGGGATAATTCACCCCTCCACTTT. The V and J genes are TRBV5-6 and TRBJ1-6, with D hard to call. Trimming removed 2 bases from V and 5 bases from J, with 11 bases in between. The CDR3 loop spans 15 amino acids. The germline V gene encodes CDR1 SGHDT and CDR2 YYEEEE.

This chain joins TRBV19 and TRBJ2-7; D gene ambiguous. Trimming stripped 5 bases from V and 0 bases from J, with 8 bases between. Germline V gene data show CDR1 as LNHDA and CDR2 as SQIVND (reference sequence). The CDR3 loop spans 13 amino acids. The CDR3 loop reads CASSAQASYEQYF. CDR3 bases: TGTGCCAGTAGTGCTCAAGCCTCCTACGAGCAGTACTTC.

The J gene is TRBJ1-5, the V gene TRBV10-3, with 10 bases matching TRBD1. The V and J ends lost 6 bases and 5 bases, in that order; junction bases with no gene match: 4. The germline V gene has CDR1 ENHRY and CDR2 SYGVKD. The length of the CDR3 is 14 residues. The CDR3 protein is CAISGTGDHQPQHF. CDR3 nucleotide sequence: TGTGCCATCAGCGGGACAGGGGATCATCAGCCCCAGCATTTT.

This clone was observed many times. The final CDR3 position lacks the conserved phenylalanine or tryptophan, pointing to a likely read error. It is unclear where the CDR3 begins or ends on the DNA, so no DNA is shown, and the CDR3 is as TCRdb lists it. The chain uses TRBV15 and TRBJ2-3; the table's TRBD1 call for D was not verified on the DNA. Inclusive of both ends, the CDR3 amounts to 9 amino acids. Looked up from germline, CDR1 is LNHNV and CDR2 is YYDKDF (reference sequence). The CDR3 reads CATSSGRTG.

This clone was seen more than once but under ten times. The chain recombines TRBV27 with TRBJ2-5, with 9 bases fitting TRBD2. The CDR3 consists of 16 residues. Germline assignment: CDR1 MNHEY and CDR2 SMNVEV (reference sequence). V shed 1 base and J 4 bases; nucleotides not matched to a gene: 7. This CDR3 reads CASSLFAASGVETQYF. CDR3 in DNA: TGTGCCAGCAGTTTATTCGCGGCTAGCGGGGTAGAGACCCAGTACTTC.

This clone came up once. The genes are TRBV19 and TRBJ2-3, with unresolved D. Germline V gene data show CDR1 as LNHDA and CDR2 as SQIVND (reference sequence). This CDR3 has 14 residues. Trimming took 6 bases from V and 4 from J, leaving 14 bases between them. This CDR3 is CASRSVRAADTQYF. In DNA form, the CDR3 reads TGTGCCAGTAGATCGGTGCGAGCCGCAGATACGCAGTATTTT.

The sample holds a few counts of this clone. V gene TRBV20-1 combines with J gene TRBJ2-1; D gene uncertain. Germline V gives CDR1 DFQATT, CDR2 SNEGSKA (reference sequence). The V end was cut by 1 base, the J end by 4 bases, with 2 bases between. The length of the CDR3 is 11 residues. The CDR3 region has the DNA TGCAGTGCTAGAGTATACAATGAGCAGTTCTTC. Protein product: CSARVYNEQFF.

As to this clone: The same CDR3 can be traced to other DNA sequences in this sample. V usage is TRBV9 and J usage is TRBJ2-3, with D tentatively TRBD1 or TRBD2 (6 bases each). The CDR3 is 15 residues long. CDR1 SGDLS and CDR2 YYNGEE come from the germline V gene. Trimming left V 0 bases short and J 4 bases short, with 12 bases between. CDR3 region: CASSVVGGGADTQYF. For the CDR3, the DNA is TGTGCCAGCAGCGTAGTGGGGGGCGGGGCAGATACGCAGTATTTT.

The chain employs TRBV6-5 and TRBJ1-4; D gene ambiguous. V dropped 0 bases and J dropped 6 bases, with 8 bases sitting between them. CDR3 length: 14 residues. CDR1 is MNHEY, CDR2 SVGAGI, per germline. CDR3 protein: CASSYSDADEKLFF. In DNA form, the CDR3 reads TGTGCCAGCAGTTACTCCGATGCGGATGAAAAACTGTTTTTT.

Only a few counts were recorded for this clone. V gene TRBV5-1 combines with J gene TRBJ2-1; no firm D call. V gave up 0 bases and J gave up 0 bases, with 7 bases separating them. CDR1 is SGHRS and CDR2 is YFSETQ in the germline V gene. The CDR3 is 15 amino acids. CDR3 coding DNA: TGCGCCAGCAGCTTGGCCGAGATCTCCTACAATGAGCAGTTCTTC. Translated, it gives CASSLAEISYNEQFF.

CDR3: CASSPNSSGGYTF. CDR3 sequence (DNA): TGTGCCAGCTCCCCCAATTCAAGTGGAGGCTACACCTTC. The V and J genes are TRBV18 and TRBJ1-2; D is ambiguous. Trimming stripped 6 bases from V and 8 bases from J, with 16 bases between. Per the germline V gene, CDR1 is KGHSH and CDR2 is LQKENI. This CDR3 comprises 13 residues.

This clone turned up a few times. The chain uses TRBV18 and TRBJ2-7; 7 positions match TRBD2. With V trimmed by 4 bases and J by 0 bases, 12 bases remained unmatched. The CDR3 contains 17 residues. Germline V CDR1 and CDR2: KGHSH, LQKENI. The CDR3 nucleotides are TGTGCCAGCTCACGGACAATACGGGGGGAAAGCTCCTACGAGCAGTACTTC. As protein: CASSRTIRGESSYEQYF.

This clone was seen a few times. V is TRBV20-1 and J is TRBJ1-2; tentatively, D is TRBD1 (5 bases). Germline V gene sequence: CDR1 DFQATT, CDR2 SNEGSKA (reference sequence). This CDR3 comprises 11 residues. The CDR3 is CSGDLENGYTF. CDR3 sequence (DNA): TGCAGCGGGGACCTGGAGAATGGCTACACCTTC.

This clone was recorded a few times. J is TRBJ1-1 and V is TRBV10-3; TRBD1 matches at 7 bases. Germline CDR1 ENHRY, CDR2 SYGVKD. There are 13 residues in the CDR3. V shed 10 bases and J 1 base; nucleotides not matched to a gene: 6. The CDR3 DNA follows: TGTGCCAGCCAGGGACAGCAGAACACTGAAGCTTTCTTT. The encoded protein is CASQGQQNTEAFF.

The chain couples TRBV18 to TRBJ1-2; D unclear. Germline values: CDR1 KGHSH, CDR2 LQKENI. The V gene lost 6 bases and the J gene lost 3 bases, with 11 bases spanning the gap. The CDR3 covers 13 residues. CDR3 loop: CASSSGEDYGYTF. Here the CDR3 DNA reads TGTGCCAGCTCCTCCGGAGAGGACTATGGCTACACCTTC.